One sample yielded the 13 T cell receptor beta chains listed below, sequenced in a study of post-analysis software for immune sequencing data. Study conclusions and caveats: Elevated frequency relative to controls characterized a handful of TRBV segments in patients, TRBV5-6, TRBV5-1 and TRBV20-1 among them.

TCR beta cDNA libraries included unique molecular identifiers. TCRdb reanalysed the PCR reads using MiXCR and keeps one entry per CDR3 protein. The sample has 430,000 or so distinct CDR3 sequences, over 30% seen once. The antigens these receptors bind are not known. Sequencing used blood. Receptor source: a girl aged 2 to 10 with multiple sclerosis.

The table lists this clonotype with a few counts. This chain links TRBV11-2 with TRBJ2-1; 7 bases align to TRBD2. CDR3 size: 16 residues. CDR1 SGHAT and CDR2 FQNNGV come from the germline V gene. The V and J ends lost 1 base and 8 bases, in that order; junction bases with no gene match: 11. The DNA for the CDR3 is TGTGCCAGCAGCTTAGGGGGGGGTACTCTGGTACATGAGCAGTTCTTC. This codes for CASSLGGGTLVHEQFF.

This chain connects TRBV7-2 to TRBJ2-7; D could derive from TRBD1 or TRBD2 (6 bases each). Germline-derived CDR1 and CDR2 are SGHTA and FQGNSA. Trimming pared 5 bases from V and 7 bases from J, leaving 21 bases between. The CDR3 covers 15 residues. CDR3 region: CASSEGGGVLREQYF. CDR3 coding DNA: TGTGCCAGCAGCGAGGGGGGTGGGGTTTTGAGGGAGCAGTACTTC.

In DNA form, the CDR3 reads TGCAGCGTCGGGGGTGGATCCACTGAAGCTTTCTTT. The encoded protein is CSVGGGSTEAFF. J is TRBJ1-1 and V is TRBV29-1, with D possibly being TRBD1 (5 bases). CDR3 length: 12 amino acids. CDR1 is SQVTM, CDR2 ANQGSEA, per germline. Trimming pared 6 bases from V and 4 bases from J, leaving 12 bases between.

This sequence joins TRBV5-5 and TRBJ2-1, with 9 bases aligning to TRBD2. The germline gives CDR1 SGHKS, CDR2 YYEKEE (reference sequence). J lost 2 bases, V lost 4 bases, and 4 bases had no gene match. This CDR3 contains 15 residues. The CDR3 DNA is TGTGCCAGCAGCGCGCTAGCGGGGACCTACAATGAGCAGTTCTTC. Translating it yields CASSALAGTYNEQFF.

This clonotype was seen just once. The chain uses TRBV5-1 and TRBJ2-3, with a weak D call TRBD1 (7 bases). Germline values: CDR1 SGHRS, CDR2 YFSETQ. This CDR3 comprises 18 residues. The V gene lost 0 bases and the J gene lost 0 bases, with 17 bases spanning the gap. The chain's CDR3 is CASSLEGPPGGSTDTQYF. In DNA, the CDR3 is TGCGCCAGCAGCTTGGAAGGTCCCCCAGGGGGGAGCACAGATACGCAGTATTTT. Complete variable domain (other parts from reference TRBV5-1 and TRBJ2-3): KAGVTQTPRYLIKTRGQQVTLSCSPISGHRSVSWYQQTPGQGLQFLFEYFSETQRNKGNFPGRFSGRQFSNSRSEMNVSTLELGDSALYLCASSLEGPPGGSTDTQYFGPGTRLTVL.

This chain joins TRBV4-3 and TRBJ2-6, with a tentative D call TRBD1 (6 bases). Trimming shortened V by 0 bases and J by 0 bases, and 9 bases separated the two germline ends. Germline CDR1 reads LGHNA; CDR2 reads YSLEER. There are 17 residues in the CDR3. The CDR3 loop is CASSQERGSSGANVLTF. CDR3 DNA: TGCGCCAGCAGCCAAGAGAGGGGGAGCTCTGGGGCCAACGTCCTGACTTTC.

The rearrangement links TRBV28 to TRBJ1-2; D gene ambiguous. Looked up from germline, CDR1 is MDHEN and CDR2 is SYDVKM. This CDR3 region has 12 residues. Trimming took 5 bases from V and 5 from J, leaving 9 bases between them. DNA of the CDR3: TGTGCCAGCAGTCCCCCGGCGTATGGCTACACCTTC. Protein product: CASSPPAYGYTF.

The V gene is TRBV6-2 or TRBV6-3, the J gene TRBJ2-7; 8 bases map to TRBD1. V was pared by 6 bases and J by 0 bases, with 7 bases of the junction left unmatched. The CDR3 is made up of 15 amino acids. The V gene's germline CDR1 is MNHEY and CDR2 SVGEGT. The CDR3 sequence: CASRDWTGSSYEQYF. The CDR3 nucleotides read TGTGCCAGCAGAGATTGGACAGGGAGCTCCTACGAGCAGTACTTC.

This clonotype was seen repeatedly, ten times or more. CDR3 residues: CSARQGHRMNTEAFF. The CDR3, as DNA: TGCAGTGCTAGACAGGGACACCGGATGAACACTGAAGCTTTCTTT. The chain carries TRBV20-1 and TRBJ1-1, with D perhaps matching TRBD1 (6 bases). Germline V CDR1 and CDR2: DFQATT, SNEGSKA (reference sequence). There are 15 residues in the CDR3. Trimming left V 2 bases short and J 0 bases short, with 13 bases between.

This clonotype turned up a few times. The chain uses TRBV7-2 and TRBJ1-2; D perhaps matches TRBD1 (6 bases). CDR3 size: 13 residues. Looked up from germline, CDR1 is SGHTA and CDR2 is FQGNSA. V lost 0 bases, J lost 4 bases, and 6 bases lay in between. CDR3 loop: CASSLARGYGYTF. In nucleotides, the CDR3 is TGTGCCAGCAGCTTAGCCAGGGGCTATGGCTACACCTTC. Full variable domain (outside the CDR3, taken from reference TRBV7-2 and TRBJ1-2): GAGVSQSPSNKVTEKGKDVELRCDPISGHTALYWYRQSLGQGLEFLIYFQGNSAPDKSGLPSDRFSAERTGGSVSTLTIQRTQQEDSAVYLCASSLARGYGYTFGSGTRLTVV.

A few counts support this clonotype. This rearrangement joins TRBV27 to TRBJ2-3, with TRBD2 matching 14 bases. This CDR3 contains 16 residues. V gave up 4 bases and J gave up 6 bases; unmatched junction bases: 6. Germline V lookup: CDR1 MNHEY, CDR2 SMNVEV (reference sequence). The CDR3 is CASSSGLAGGFDTQYF. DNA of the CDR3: TGTGCCAGCAGTTCCGGACTAGCGGGAGGTTTCGATACGCAGTATTTT.

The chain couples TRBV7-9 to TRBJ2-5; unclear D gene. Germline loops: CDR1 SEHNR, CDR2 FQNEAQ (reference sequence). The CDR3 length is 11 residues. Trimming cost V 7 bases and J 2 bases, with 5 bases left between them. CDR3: CASTRQETQYF. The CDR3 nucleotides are TGTGCCAGCACAAGACAAGAGACCCAGTACTTC. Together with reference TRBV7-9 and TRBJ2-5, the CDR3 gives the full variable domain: DTGVSQNPRHKITKRGQNVTFRCDPISEHNRLYWYRQTLGQGPEFLTYFQNEAQLEKSRLLSDRFSAERPKGSFSTLEIQRTEQGDSAMYLCASTRQETQYFGPGTRLLVL.

The DNA for the CDR3 is TGTGCCAGCTCACCAGACACGGATCAGCCCCAGCATTTT. It is translated as CASSPDTDQPQHF. The rearrangement links TRBV18 to TRBJ1-5, with no clear D. Germline CDR1 is KGHSH and CDR2 is LQKENI. V lost 2 bases to trimming and J lost 5 bases, with 7 bases between them. The CDR3 is made up of 13 amino acids.